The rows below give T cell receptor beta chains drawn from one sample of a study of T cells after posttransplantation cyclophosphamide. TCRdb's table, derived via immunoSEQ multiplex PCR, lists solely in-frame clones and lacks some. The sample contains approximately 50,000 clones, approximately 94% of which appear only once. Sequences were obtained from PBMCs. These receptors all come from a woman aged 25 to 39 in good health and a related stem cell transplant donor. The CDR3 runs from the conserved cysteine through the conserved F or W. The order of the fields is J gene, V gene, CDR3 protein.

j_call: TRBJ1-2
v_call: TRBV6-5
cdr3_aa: CASSYSSTGYYGYTF

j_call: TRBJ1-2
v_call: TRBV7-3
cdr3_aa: CASSAQPGNYGYTF

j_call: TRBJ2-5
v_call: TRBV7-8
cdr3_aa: CASSSYRVSGTQYF

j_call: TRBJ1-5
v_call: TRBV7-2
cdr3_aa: CASSNVGEIFGEPQHF

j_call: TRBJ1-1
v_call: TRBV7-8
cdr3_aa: CASIIDTGNTEAFF

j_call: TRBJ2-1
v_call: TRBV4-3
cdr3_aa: CASSQVGTYNEQFF

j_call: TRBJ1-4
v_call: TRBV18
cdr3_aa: CASSDQAVATNEKLFF

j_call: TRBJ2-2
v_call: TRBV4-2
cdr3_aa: CASSRRNSGGLDTGELFF

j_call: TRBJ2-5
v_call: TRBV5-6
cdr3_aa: CASSSRPGETQYF

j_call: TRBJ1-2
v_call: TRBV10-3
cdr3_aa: CAISVVEGGHGYTF

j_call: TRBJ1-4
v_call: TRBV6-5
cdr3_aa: CASSYSGPNEKLFF

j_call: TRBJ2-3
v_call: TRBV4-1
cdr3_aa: CASSQGAGTDTQYF

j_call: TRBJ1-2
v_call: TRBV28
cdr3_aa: CASSLGRLYGYTF

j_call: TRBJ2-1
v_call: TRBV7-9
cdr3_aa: CASVGRGQSYNEQFF

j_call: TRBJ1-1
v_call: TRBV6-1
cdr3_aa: CASSDSTTASKATEAFF

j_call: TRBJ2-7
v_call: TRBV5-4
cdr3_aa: CASSSPPGRGPTYEQYF

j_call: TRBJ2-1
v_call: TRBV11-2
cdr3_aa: CASLTGQGNLDEQFF

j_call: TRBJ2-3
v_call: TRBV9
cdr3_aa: CASSVRSGGYTDTQYF

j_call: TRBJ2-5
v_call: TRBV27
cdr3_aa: CASSLEGAVDETQYF

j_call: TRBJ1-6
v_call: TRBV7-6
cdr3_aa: CASSLGQPDRSNSPLHF

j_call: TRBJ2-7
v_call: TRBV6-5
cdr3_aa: CASSYSLGVHEQYF

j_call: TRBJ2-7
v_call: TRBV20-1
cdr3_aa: CSATLSYEQYF

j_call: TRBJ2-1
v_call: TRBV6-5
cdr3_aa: CASSYLAGVGNEQFF

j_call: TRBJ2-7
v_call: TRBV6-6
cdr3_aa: CASSTGQGFYEQYF

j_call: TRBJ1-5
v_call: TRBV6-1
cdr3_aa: CASSARGGFSNQPQHF

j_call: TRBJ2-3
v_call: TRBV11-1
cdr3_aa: CASSPRGRADTQYF

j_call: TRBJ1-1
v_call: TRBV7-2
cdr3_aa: CASSLVGQGGTEAFF

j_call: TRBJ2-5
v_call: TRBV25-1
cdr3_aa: CASSEGRQETQYF

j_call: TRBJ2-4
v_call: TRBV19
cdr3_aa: CASSPGVNIQYF

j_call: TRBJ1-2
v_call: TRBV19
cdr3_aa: CASSIGGQGRSGYTF

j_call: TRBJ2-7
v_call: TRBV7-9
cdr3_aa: CASLGGSLSYEQYF

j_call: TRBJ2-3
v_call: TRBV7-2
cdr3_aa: CASSLQGPGGIEYTQYF

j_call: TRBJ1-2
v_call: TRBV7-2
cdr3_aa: CASSPRREEVGYTF

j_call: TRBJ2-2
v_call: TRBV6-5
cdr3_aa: CASSWEQGGNTGELFF

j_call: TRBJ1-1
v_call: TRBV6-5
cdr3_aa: CASSSRENTEAFF

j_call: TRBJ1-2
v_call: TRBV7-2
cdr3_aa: CASSRDRVDYGYTF

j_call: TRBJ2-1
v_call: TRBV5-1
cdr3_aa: CASSLEAAEQFF

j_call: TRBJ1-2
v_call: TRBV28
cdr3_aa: CASTATVYGYTF

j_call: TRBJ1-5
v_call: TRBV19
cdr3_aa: CATSYRESNQPQHF

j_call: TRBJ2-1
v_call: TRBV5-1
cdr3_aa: CASSFSSGGHRDNEQFF

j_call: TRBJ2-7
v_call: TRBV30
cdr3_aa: CAWSRGTGGSYEQYF

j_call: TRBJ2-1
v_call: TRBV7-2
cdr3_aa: CASSRGGYNEQFF

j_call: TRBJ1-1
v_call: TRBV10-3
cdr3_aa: CAISAGGSTEAFF

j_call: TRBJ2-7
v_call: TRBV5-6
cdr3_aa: CASSLGDNYEQYF

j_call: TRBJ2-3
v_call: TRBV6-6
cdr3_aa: CASSLGTSGDTQYF

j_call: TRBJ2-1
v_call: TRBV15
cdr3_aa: CATSRDLAGGYNEQFF

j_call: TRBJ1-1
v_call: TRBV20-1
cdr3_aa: CSATPRSEAFF

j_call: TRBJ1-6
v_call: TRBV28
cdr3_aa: CASRTGTVSYNSPLHF

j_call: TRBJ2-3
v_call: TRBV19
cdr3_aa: CASQGAWGTDTQYF

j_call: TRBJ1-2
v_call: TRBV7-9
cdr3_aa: CASSPDRGYGYTF

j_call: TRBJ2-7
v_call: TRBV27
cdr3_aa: CASRQDWAFYEQYF

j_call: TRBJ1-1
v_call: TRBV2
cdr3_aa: CASSGQINTEAFF

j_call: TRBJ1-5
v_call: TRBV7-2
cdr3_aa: CASSRTGGAGQPQHF

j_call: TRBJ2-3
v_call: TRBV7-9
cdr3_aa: CASSLQTSGDLSTQYF

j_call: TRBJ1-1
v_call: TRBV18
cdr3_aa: CASSPGQTEAFF

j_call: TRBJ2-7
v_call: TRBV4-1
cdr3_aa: CASSQLGAVGEQYF

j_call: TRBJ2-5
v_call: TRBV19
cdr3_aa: CASSGTGQETQYF